These 15 T cell receptor beta chains were sequenced from one sample in a study of T cell changes during pregnancy in multiple sclerosis. The data were produced by immunoSEQ multiplex PCR, yet TCRdb's version contains in-frame clones alone and is incomplete. Of 60,000 or so clones listed, 87% are singletons. Material for sequencing was peripheral blood from another person, used as feeder cells. The source of these receptors is a human donor whose cells served as feeder cells for cultures in a pregnancy study.

DNA for the CDR3: TGTGCCAGCAGTTTTCAGGGCCTAGAGAATGGCTACACCTTC. Translating it yields CASSFQGLENGYTF. The chain employs TRBV5-6 and TRBJ1-2, with D possibly TRBD1 on 5 matching bases. V lost 5 bases, J lost 6 bases, and 17 bases lay in between. Germline CDR1 and CDR2: SGHDT and YYEEEE. This CDR3 spans 14 amino acids.

This clone was observed a handful of times. This chain links TRBV19 with TRBJ1-1; unclear D gene. The CDR3 extends over 13 amino acids. V lost 2 bases, J lost 0 bases, and 4 bases lay in between. Germline V gene sequence: CDR1 LNHDA, CDR2 SQIVND (reference sequence). Here the CDR3 reads CASSISVNTEAFF. CDR3 DNA sequence: TGTGCCAGTAGTATATCGGTGAACACTGAAGCTTTCTTT.

The chain is built from TRBV7-8 and TRBJ2-5, with 8 bases fitting TRBD2. V shed 2 bases and J 1 base; nucleotides not matched to a gene: 0. The V gene's germline CDR1 is SGHVS and CDR2 FQNEAQ. This CDR3 has 14 residues. The CDR3 region is CASSLLAGQETQYF. CDR3 DNA sequence: TGTGCCAGCAGCTTACTAGCGGGCCAAGAGACCCAGTACTTC.

The chain couples TRBV29-1 to TRBJ2-4; a weak D match, TRBD1 (8 bases). The CDR3 contains 14 residues. CDR1 SQVTM and CDR2 ANQGSEA come from the germline V gene. V gave up 5 bases and J gave up 3 bases, with 14 bases separating them. The CDR3 region has the DNA TGCAGCGTTCGGAACAGGGGGGGCAAAAACATTCAGTACTTC. Its translation is CSVRNRGGKNIQYF.

This sequence joins TRBV7-3 and TRBJ1-1; TRBD1 might be the D (5 bases). CDR1 SGHTA and CDR2 FQGTGA come from the germline V gene. V was trimmed by 5 bases and J by 3 bases, leaving 19 bases between them. The CDR3 contains 16 residues. The CDR3 DNA follows: TGTGCCAGCAGCCCAGGGAGCGTAACGGTTTACACTGAAGCTTTCTTT. Residues: CASSPGSVTVYTEAFF.

The V and J genes are TRBV5-6 and TRBJ1-1; 7 bases match TRBD1. V was clipped by 5 bases and J by 3 bases; unmatched bases: 7. The CDR3 consists of 14 residues. Per the germline V gene, CDR1 is SGHDT and CDR2 is YYEEEE. DNA of the CDR3: TGTGCCAGCAGTCGGACAGGCGGGGACACTGAAGCTTTCTTT. It specifies CASSRTGGDTEAFF.

This sequence joins TRBV5-1 and TRBJ1-5, with D tentatively TRBD1 (6 bases). The CDR3 has 15 residues. The V and J ends lost 7 bases and 4 bases respectively, with 18 bases between them. Germline loops: CDR1 SGHRS, CDR2 YFSETQ. CDR3 DNA sequence: TGCGCCAGCGGTGTGACGGACAGTTCGAATCAGCCCCAGCATTTT. Protein sequence: CASGVTDSSNQPQHF.

This chain uses TRBV7-2 with TRBJ2-3, with TRBD2 matching over 7 bases. Germline V gene data show CDR1 as SGHTA and CDR2 as FQGNSA. The CDR3 has 14 residues. The trim removed 7 bases at V and 6 bases at J, leaving 10 bases unmatched. The CDR3 loop is CASTPGGRFDTQYF. DNA of the CDR3: TGTGCCAGCACCCCCGGGGGGAGGTTCGATACGCAGTATTTT. The whole variable domain, remainder taken from reference TRBV7-2 and TRBJ2-3, is GAGVSQSPSNKVTEKGKDVELRCDPISGHTALYWYRQSLGQGLEFLIYFQGNSAPDKSGLPSDRFSAERTGGSVSTLTIQRTQQEDSAVYLCASTPGGRFDTQYFGPGTRLTVL.

This clone was seen at least ten times. V is TRBV10-1 and J is TRBJ2-2, with D perhaps TRBD2 (5 bases). V gave up 3 bases and J gave up 4 bases, with 12 bases separating them. CDR3 length: 15 residues. Germline loops: CDR1 WNHNN, CDR2 SYGVQD (reference sequence). CDR3 bases: TGCGCCAGCAGTGACGGCGCGGCGGGCACCGGGGAGCTGTTTTTT. It is translated as CASSDGAAGTGELFF.

This clone was seen a single time. The chain is built from TRBV2 and TRBJ2-1; D may match TRBD1 or TRBD2 (7 bases each). The CDR3 is 15 residues long. In germline, CDR1 is SNHLY, CDR2 FYNNEI. Trimming removed 5 bases at V and 0 bases at J, with 11 bases between. The CDR3 reads CASSREGASYNEQFF. CDR3 in DNA: TGTGCCAGCAGTAGGGAGGGGGCCTCCTACAATGAGCAGTTCTTC.

This rearrangement joins TRBV5-1 to TRBJ1-1, with D maybe TRBD1 (5 bases). The CDR3 has 14 residues. With 0 bases removed from V and 1 base from J, the gap between germline ends came to 7 bases. Germline CDR1 reads SGHRS; CDR2 reads YFSETQ. CDR3 nucleotides: TGCGCCAGCAGCTTGGCCGGGGGGAACACTGAAGCTTTCTTT. Amino acid sequence: CASSLAGGNTEAFF.

The rearrangement uses TRBV18 and TRBJ1-1; D remains unclear. The germline V gene has CDR1 KGHSH and CDR2 LQKENI. The V end lost 1 base, the J end lost 3 bases, and 12 bases lay between the germline ends. This CDR3 region has 15 residues. Written as DNA, the CDR3 is TGTGCCAGCTCACCACAGCATCAGGCGGACACTGAAGCTTTCTTT. This translates into CASSPQHQADTEAFF.

This chain joins TRBV29-1 and TRBJ2-2, with TRBD1 matching over 7 bases. CDR1 is SQVTM and CDR2 is ANQGSEA in the germline V gene. V lost 6 bases and J lost 3; bases outside the gene matches: 7. CDR3 size: 14 residues. CDR3 sequence (DNA): TGCAGCGTGTCTACAGGGGTCCACACCGGGGAGCTGTTTTTT. It is translated as CSVSTGVHTGELFF.

J is TRBJ2-2 and V is TRBV6-5; TRBD1 matches at 9 bases. CDR3 length equals 15 residues. The V gene's germline CDR1 is MNHEY and CDR2 SVGAGI. V gave up 6 bases and J gave up 3 bases; unmatched junction bases: 5. The CDR3, as DNA: TGTGCCAGCAGATGGACAGGGGAGGACACCGGGGAGCTGTTTTTT. Translated: CASRWTGEDTGELFF.

The rearrangement joins TRBV19 to TRBJ1-3; D is uncertain. Per the germline V gene, CDR1 is LNHDA and CDR2 is SQIVND (reference sequence). This CDR3 spans 12 amino acids. V was pared by 10 bases and J by 0 bases, with 7 bases between. The CDR3: CAMGSSGNTIYF. The CDR3 DNA reads as TGTGCCATGGGCAGCTCTGGAAACACCATATATTTT.